This TCR beta chain was recovered during a study of metastatic and nonmetastatic thyroid tumors. Methods used by the authors: It was from CDR3 differences across clinicopathological groups that a distant-metastasis classifier for papillary thyroid cancer was built. MiXCR re-clonotyped the PCR reads for TCRdb. It is TCRdb's table, rather than the study itself, that gives the V and J calls and clone size. In the table there are around 70,000 clones, around 19% of which are singletons. This clone appeared a single time. All patients were treatment-naive before thyroid surgery. CDR3 length: 15 amino acids. V was clipped by 1 base and J by 6 bases, with 13 bases between them. The germline CDR1 and CDR2 sequences are MGHRA and YSYEKL.

This receptor was obtained from a female donor with papillary thyroid cancer or a benign thyroid nodule (not recorded which). Some clones in this sample may be carry-over from other donors' samples. The sequenced sample was blood. The rearrangement joins TRBV4-1 to TRBJ1-3; D unclear. The CDR3 protein is CASSQAPGYINTIYF. The CDR3 coding sequence is TGCGCCAGCAGCCAAGCACCAGGTTATATAAACACCATATATTTT.